These T cell receptor beta chains were read from a single sample in a study of PD-1 blockade in classical Hodgkin lymphoma. Sequenced by immunoSEQ multiplex PCR; TCRdb stores in-frame clones only, minus some. The sample records tens of thousands of clones, 70% being singletons. The sample consisted of peripheral blood mononuclear cells (PBMCs), taken before the second cycle of nivolumab. These receptors were collected from a human donor with classical Hodgkin lymphoma. The conserved cysteine and the conserved F or W are not part of the CDR3 here. The D gene is left open where the match is weak.

J: TRBJ1-6
V: TRBV27
D: TRBD1
CDR3: ASSLGQYNSPLH

J: TRBJ2-1
V: TRBV19
D: -
CDR3: ASSYSVIKGNEQF

J: TRBJ1-2
V: TRBV6-1
D: TRBD1
CDR3: ASSEPDRAYGYT

J: TRBJ2-1
V: TRBV5-4
D: TRBD1
CDR3: AGSPGTVTYNEQF

J: TRBJ1-1
V: TRBV14
D: -
CDR3: ASSQVRGNTEAF

J: TRBJ1-6
V: TRBV6-1
D: TRBD1
CDR3: ASSPTGTGISPLH

J: TRBJ2-5
V: TRBV19
D: -
CDR3: ASKRQAEETQY

J: TRBJ1-5
V: TRBV19
D: -
CDR3: ASSIDRLGNQPQH

J: TRBJ2-1
V: TRBV5-1
D: -
CDR3: ASSPPASSYNEQF

J: TRBJ1-1
V: TRBV19
D: -
CDR3: ASSFLGVTEAF

J: TRBJ2-3
V: TRBV6-7
D: TRBD1
CDR3: ASILTGTDTDTQY

J: TRBJ1-1
V: TRBV5-4
D: -
CDR3: ASSLAGGSNTEAF

J: TRBJ1-4
V: TRBV4-3
D: TRBD1
CDR3: ASSQEGTGGEKLF

J: TRBJ1-2
V: TRBV9
D: -
CDR3: ASSPDTYGYT

J: TRBJ2-3
V: TRBV4-3
D: TRBD2
CDR3: ASSQDGASGRDTQY

J: TRBJ2-5
V: TRBV5-6
D: TRBD2
CDR3: ASSFFMGGETQY

J: TRBJ1-3
V: TRBV11-1
D: TRBD1
CDR3: ASSYRTGTGNTIY

J: TRBJ1-6
V: TRBV10-2
D: -
CDR3: ASTGTASSYNSPLH

J: TRBJ1-6
V: TRBV7-2
D: -
CDR3: ASSLTGGSSPLH

J: TRBJ2-2
V: TRBV2
D: -
CDR3: ASSLYGAPGELF

J: TRBJ2-3
V: TRBV7-2
D: TRBD1
CDR3: ASTTKGTGGADTQY

J: TRBJ2-3
V: TRBV18
D: TRBD1
CDR3: ASSPGGYGTDTQY

J: TRBJ2-7
V: TRBV5-6
D: -
CDR3: ASSLGGDSYEQY

J: TRBJ2-1
V: TRBV7-2
D: -
CDR3: ASSLVGGSSYNEQF

J: TRBJ2-3
V: TRBV4-3
D: TRBD2
CDR3: ASSPTRGGLTDTQY

J: TRBJ1-2
V: TRBV28
D: TRBD1
CDR3: ASRESGQGFYGYT

J: TRBJ2-3
V: TRBV30
D: -
CDR3: AWRKSNTDTQY

J: TRBJ1-3
V: TRBV5-4
D: TRBD1
CDR3: ASSLRRQGAGNTIY

J: TRBJ2-3
V: TRBV29-1
D: -
CDR3: SVEALLTDTQY

J: TRBJ2-3
V: TRBV10-2
D: TRBD2
CDR3: ASSESTSGGANTQY

J: TRBJ1-2
V: TRBV28
D: -
CDR3: ASSLRDTRDSGYT

J: TRBJ1-5
V: TRBV6-5
D: -
CDR3: ASREDKGSNQPQH

J: TRBJ1-1
V: TRBV10-2
D: -
CDR3: AGSRGQGTEAF

J: TRBJ1-5
V: TRBV11-3
D: -
CDR3: ASSSQSYSQH

J: TRBJ2-1
V: TRBV6-1
D: -
CDR3: ASLQGYNEQF

J: TRBJ1-6
V: TRBV19
D: -
CDR3: ASSSLGGSPLH

J: TRBJ1-2
V: TRBV5-4
D: -
CDR3: ASSLPDWSGYT

J: TRBJ1-2
V: TRBV18
D: TRBD1
CDR3: ASSPSGQGVGYT

J: TRBJ1-1
V: TRBV6-5
D: -
CDR3: ASSLRGGSTEAF

J: TRBJ1-5
V: TRBV28
D: -
CDR3: ASSRGASNQPQH

J: TRBJ2-1
V: TRBV15
D: -
CDR3: ATSRELLSVSSYNEQF

J: TRBJ2-7
V: TRBV28
D: -
CDR3: ASSLILGLGEQY

J: TRBJ2-1
V: TRBV7-2
D: -
CDR3: ASSLQRIPLNEQF

J: TRBJ2-5
V: TRBV19
D: TRBD2
CDR3: ASSLLAMETQY

J: TRBJ2-1
V: TRBV19
D: -
CDR3: ASSIYGNEQF

J: TRBJ2-3
V: TRBV5-1
D: -
CDR3: ASKGGSSTDTQY

J: TRBJ2-6
V: TRBV19
D: -
CDR3: ASSILGGAGANVLT

J: TRBJ2-3
V: TRBV18
D: -
CDR3: ASSPGQGTDTQY

J: TRBJ1-5
V: TRBV19
D: -
CDR3: ASSARNQPQH

J: TRBJ2-5
V: TRBV19
D: -
CDR3: ASSFLSQETQY

J: TRBJ2-7
V: TRBV6-6
D: -
CDR3: ASSEGGTYEQY

J: TRBJ1-5
V: TRBV19
D: -
CDR3: ASSILGTNQPQH